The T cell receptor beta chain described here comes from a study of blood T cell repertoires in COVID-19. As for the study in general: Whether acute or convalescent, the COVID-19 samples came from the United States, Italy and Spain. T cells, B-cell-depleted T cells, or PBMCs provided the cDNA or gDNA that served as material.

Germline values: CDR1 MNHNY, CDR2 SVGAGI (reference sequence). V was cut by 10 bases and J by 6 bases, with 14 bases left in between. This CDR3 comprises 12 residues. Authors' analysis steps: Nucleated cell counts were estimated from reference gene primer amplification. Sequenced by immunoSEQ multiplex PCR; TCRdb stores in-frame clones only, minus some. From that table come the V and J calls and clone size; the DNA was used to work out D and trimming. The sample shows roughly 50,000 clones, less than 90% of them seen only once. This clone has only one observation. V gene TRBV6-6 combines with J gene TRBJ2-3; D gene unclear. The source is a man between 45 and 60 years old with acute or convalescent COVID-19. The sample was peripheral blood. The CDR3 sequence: CATEETGDTQYF. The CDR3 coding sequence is TGTGCCACCGAGGAGACTGGGGATACGCAGTATTTT.